This TCR beta chain was obtained from a study of T cell repertoires and Cas9 in healthy adults. Study-wide background: CD4 and CD8 compartments: SpCas9-reactive T cells profiled for potency, cytotoxicity, lineage. Study-wide findings and caveats: In vitro, SpCas9-reactive Tregs were reported to curb effector T cell proliferation and function.

Sequenced by immunoSEQ multiplex PCR; TCRdb stores in-frame clones only, minus some. This table has about 14,000 clones, about 88% appearing once. Trimming removed 1 base from V and 3 bases from J, with 9 bases in between. The germline gives CDR1 SSHAT, CDR2 FNYEAQ (reference sequence). This CDR3 has 15 amino acids. As to this clone: What it recognizes is unknown.

Sequencing was done on a sample of Tregs (CD4+, CD25+, CD127-, CD137-, CD154-) from PBMCs; culture status not recorded. The chain employs TRBV7-7 and TRBJ2-2; D possibly corresponds to TRBD1 (6 bases). The receptor was derived from a human donor in good health. CDR3 protein: CASSLGGGDTGELFF. The CDR3 bases are TGTGCCAGCAGCTTAGGTGGGGGCGACACCGGGGAGCTGTTTTTT. The full variable domain, completed using reference TRBV7-7 and TRBJ2-2, is GAGVSQSPRYKVTKRGQDVTLRCDPISSHATLYWYQQALGQGPEFLTYFNYEAQPDKSGLPSDRFSAERPEGSISTLTIQRTEQRDSAMYRCASSLGGGDTGELFFGEGSRLTVL.